A selection of T cell receptor beta chains follows, all from one sample in a study of CD8 T cells in ankylosing spondylitis. One entry per CDR3 protein, called by TCRdb with MiXCR from the 5' RACE reads. The sample yields 400,000 or so distinct CDR3 sequences, more than 25% seen once. Sequenced material: blood, either unsorted or a sorted T cell fraction (not recorded which). The receptors were gathered from a male donor with ankylosing spondylitis. Each CDR3 is given with its conserved first and last residue. The order of the fields is V gene, clone size, J gene, D gene, CDR3 DNA, CDR3 protein. A D gene is named only where the DNA matches it firmly. Size is stated for part of the rows, as once, few or many counts, or as a class when the clone is expanded.

TRBV28,.,TRBJ1-4,.,TGTGCCAGCAGTCCGGAGCAAGGTGGAGAAAAACTGTTTTTT,CASSPEQGGEKLFF
TRBV24-1,few,TRBJ1-2,.,TGTGCCACCAGTGATCGACTGGAAAACTATGGCTACACCTTC,CATSDRLENYGYTF
TRBV12-3/TRBV12-4,.,TRBJ2-3,TRBD2,TGTGCCAGCAGCCTTTCAGCGGGAGGGTGGTATACGCAGTATTTT,CASSLSAGGWYTQYF
TRBV20-1,.,TRBJ2-2,TRBD2,TGCAGTGCTAGAGGGGCTAGCGGGAGGGCGAGCACCGGGGAGCTGTTTTTT,CSARGASGRASTGELFF
TRBV3-1,.,TRBJ1-2,.,TGTGCCAGCAGGCGCGAAAGTGGATATGGCTACACCTTC,CASRRESGYGYTF
TRBV20-1,.,TRBJ2-3,TRBD2,TGCAGTGCTAGATTAAGCGGGAGGGCTGGAGATACGCAGTATTTT,CSARLSGRAGDTQYF
TRBV18,.,TRBJ1-1,.,TGTGCCAGCTCACCAGGGGATGCTTTAGCTGAAGCTTTCTTT,CASSPGDALAEAFF
TRBV7-9,.,TRBJ2-5,TRBD2,TGTGCCAGCAGCTTTGCGCGGGAGTACCCCCAAGAGACCCAGTACTTC,CASSFAREYPQETQYF
TRBV2,.,TRBJ2-1,TRBD2,TGTGCCAGCAGGAGACTAGCGGGAGCCTTAAATGAGCAGTTCTTC,CASRRLAGALNEQFF
TRBV12-3/TRBV12-4,few,TRBJ2-2,TRBD1,TGTGCCAGCAGTTTAGCCAACAGGGGACCCGGGGAGCTGTTTTTT,CASSLANRGPGELFF